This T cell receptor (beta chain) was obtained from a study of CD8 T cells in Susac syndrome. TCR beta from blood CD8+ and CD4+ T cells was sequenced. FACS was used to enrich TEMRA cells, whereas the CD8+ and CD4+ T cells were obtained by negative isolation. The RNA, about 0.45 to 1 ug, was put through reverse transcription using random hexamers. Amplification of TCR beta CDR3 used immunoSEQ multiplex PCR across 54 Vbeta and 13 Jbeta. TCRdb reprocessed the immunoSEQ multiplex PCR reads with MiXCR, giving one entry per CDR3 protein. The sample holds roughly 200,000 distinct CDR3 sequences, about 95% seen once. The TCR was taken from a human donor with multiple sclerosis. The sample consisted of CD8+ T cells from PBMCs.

CDR3 region: CASSFWGIDYEQYF. The DNA of the CDR3 is TGTGCCAGCAGTTTCTGGGGGATCGATTACGAGCAGTACTTC. The chain is built from TRBV6-5 and TRBJ2-7; D assignment may be TRBD1 or TRBD2 (5 bases each). The V gene lost 4 bases and the J gene lost 4 bases, with 14 bases spanning the gap. The V gene's germline CDR1 is MNHEY and CDR2 SVGAGI. CDR3 length: 14 residues.